A selection of T cell receptor beta chains follows, all from one sample in a study of OX40 agonist ivuxolimab in advanced cancers. The method was immunoSEQ multiplex PCR; TCRdb's version includes in-frame clones alone and lacks a portion of them. The sample contains around 60,000 clones, about 93% of which appear only once. The specimen was CD4+ or CD8+ T cells sorted from blood, collected in a trial of the OX40 agonist ivuxolimab. These TCRs come from an adult with an advanced solid tumor such as melanoma, head and neck, liver or kidney cancer. The CDR3 runs from the conserved cysteine through the conserved F or W. The order of the fields is CDR3 length, J gene, V gene, clone size, CDR3 protein. Clone size, where shown, is once, few, many, or a class for clones that have expanded.

14,TRBJ2-7,TRBV6-1,NA,CASTDWDNTYEQYF
14,TRBJ1-1,TRBV27,NA,CASDRVGGNTEAFF
14,TRBJ1-2,TRBV6-1,NA,CASNMDRGAYGYTF
13,TRBJ1-1,TRBV5-4,NA,CASSEMGNTEAFF
16,TRBJ2-5,TRBV27,NA,CASAPAAINNLETQYF
13,TRBJ2-5,TRBV10-3,NA,CAIRGTLQETQYF
14,TRBJ2-1,TRBV27,few,CASTYGTGTYEQFF
15,TRBJ2-7,TRBV11-2,NA,CASSPPENPSYEQYF
15,TRBJ2-1,TRBV5-1,NA,CASSSPTLGYNEQFF
11,TRBJ1-2,TRBV29-1,NA,CSVGAGYGYTF
11,TRBJ1-2,TRBV29-1,NA,CSVVQAGSYTF
15,TRBJ2-7,TRBV6-5,once,CASSPRLAGSYEQYF
16,TRBJ2-1,TRBV7-9,NA,CASSSRSASTNNEQFF
16,TRBJ2-3,TRBV6-5,NA,CASSSTSGTPWDTQYF
13,TRBJ2-7,TRBV10-3,NA,CAIGQGDSYEQYF
19,TRBJ2-1,TRBV7-9,NA,CATLGAGGQGAVHANEQFF
15,TRBJ2-2,TRBV5-5,NA,CASSYAGWDTGELFF
12,TRBJ2-1,TRBV19,NA,CATMSSYNEQFF
11,TRBJ2-7,TRBV20-1,NA,CSALGSGEQYF
15,TRBJ2-1,TRBV19,once,CASHQGGSNYNEQFF
16,TRBJ2-3,TRBV28,NA,CASSSTSGPSTDTQYF
16,TRBJ2-7,TRBV7-6,once,CASSPLPAWEGGEQYF
13,TRBJ2-3,TRBV11-3,NA,CASSLATGDTQYF
16,TRBJ1-6,TRBV28,NA,CASSDSESSYNSPLHF
13,TRBJ1-1,TRBV4-2,NA,CASSQETGTEAFF
13,TRBJ1-1,TRBV7-9,NA,CASRSIPTLEAFF
18,TRBJ2-6,TRBV9,NA,CASSDRLAGDPGANVLTF
12,TRBJ2-7,TRBV7-2,NA,CASSLPSYEQYF
16,TRBJ2-7,TRBV9,NA,CASSVGSGSPAYEQYF
16,TRBJ2-3,TRBV9,NA,CASSVGEGGFTDTQYF
12,TRBJ1-5,TRBV28,once,CASGLSNQPQHF
14,TRBJ2-3,TRBV9,once,CASSVALAGDTQYF
18,TRBJ2-7,TRBV11-2,NA,CASSLDNIYWDSSYEQYF
14,TRBJ1-2,TRBV11-3,NA,CASSLVYTSSGYTF
15,TRBJ1-5,TRBV27,once,CASGPAPTYYQPQHF
13,TRBJ2-3,TRBV12-5,NA,CASGFSSTDTQYF
14,TRBJ1-3,TRBV28,few,CASSLLGSGNTIYF
12,TRBJ2-1,TRBV30,NA,CAWSVPVNEQFF
12,TRBJ2-7,TRBV7-9,NA,CASSGRLNEQYF
13,TRBJ2-1,TRBV6-5,NA,CASSYSTSGSAVF
13,TRBJ2-7,TRBV27,NA,CASSRDSGNEQYF
18,TRBJ1-6,TRBV23-1,NA,CASSQFLGGWYFNSPLHF
15,TRBJ2-2,TRBV11-3,NA,CASSLVGQGTGELFF
16,TRBJ2-3,TRBV6-5,NA,CASSYSGRVSTDTQYF
12,TRBJ1-1,TRBV11-3,NA,CASSAAGREAFF
14,TRBJ2-3,TRBV30,NA,CAGGLAGGTDTQYF
12,TRBJ2-1,TRBV6-5,NA,CASNTLGNEQFF
11,TRBJ2-3,TRBV6-6,NA,CASHGRDTQYF
16,TRBJ2-3,TRBV14,NA,CASSQAGTGLGNTQYF
12,TRBJ2-1,TRBV19,NA,CASSIGDNEQFF
15,TRBJ1-4,TRBV7-9,NA,CASSSGPSTNEKLFF
14,TRBJ1-1,TRBV11-1,NA,CASSSGLQNTEAFF